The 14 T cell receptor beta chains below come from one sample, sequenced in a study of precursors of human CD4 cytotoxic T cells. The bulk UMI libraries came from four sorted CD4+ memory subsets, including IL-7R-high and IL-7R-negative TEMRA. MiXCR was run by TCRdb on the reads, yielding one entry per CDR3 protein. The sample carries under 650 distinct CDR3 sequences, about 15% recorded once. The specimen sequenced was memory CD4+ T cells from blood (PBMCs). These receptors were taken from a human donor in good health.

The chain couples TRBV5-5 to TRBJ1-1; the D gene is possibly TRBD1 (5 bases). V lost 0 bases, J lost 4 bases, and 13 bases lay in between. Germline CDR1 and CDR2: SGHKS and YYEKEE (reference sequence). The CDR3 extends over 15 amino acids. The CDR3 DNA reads TGTGCCAGCAGCTTGGTGGGGCTAGGAAGCACTGAAGCTTTCTTT. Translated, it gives CASSLVGLGSTEAFF.

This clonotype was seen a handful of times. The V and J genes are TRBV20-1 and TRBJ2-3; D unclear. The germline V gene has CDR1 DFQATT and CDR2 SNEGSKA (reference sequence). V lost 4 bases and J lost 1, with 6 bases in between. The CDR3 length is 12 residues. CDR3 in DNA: TGCAGTGCTACTCAGGGCACAGATACGCAGTATTTT. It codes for CSATQGTDTQYF.

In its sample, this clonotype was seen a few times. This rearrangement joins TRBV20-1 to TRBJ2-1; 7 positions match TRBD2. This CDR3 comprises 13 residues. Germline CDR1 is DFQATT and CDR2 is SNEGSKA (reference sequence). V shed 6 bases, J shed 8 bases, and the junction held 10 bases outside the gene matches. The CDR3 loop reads CSAPGGGGDEQFF. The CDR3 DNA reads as TGCAGTGCCCCCGGTGGGGGAGGGGATGAGCAGTTCTTC.

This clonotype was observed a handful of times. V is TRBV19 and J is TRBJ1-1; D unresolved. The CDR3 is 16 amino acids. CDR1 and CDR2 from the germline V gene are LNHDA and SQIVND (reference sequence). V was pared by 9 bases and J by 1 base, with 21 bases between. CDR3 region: CASRTNRRQKNTEAFF. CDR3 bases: TGTGCCAGCCGGACGAACCGGAGACAAAAGAACACTGAAGCTTTCTTT.

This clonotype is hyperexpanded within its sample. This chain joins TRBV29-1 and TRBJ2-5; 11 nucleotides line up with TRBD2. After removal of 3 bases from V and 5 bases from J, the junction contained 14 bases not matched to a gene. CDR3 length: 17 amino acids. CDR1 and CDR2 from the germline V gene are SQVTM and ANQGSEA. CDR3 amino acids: CSVDPVAGGVDVETQYF. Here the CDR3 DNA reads TGCAGCGTTGATCCCGTAGCGGGAGGGGTTGATGTCGAGACCCAGTACTTC. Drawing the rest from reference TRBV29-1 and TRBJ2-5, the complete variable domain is SAVISQKPSRDICQRGTSLTIQCQVDSQVTMMFWYRQQPGQSLTLIATANQGSEATYESGFVIDKFPISRPNLTFSTLTVSNMSPEDSSIYLCSVDPVAGGVDVETQYFGPGTRLLVL.

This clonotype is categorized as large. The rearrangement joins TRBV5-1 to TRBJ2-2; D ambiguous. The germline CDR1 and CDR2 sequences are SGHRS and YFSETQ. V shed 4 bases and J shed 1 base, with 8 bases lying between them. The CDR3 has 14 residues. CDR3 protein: CASSELGNTGELFF. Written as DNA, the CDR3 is TGCGCCAGCAGCGAATTAGGGAACACCGGGGAGCTGTTTTTT.

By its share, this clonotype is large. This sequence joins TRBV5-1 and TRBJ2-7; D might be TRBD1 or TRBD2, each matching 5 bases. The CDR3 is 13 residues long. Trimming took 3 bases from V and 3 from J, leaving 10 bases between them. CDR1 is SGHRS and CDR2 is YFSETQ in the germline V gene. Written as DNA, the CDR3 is TGCGCCAGCAGCTGGCAGGGAGACTACGAGCAGTACTTC. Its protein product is CASSWQGDYEQYF.

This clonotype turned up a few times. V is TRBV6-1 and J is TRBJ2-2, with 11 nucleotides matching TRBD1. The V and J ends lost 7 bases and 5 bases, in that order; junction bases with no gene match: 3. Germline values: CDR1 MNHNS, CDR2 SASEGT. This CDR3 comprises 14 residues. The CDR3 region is CASKGQGVTGELFF. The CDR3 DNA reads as TGTGCCAGCAAGGGACAGGGGGTTACCGGGGAGCTGTTTTTT.

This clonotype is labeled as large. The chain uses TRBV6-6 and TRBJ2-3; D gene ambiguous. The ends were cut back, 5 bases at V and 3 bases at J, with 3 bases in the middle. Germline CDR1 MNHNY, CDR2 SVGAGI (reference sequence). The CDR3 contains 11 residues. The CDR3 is CASSRTDTQYF. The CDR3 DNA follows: TGTGCCAGCAGTCGTACAGATACGCAGTATTTT.

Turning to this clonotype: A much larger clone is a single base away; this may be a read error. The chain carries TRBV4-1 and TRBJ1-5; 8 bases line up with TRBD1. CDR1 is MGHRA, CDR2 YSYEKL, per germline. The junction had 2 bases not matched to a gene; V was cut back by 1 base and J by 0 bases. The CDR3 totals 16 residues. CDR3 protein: CASSQGTGNSNQPQHF. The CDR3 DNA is TGCGCCAGCAGCCAAGGGACAGGGAATAGCAATCAGCCCCAGCATTTT.

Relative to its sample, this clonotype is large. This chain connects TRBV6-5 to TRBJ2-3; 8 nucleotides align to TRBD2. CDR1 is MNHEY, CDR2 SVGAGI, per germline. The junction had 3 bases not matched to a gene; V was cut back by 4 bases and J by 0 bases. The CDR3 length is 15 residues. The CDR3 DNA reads TGTGCCAGCAGTTCCTTAGCGGGGAGCACAGATACGCAGTATTTT. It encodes CASSSLAGSTDTQYF.

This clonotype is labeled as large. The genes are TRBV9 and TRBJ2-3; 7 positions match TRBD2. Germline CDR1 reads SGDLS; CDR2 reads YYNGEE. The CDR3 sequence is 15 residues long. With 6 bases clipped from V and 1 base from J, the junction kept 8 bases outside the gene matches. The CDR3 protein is CASTSAGSRTDTQYF. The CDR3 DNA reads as TGTGCCAGCACCTCAGCGGGAAGCCGCACAGATACGCAGTATTTT.

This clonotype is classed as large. The CDR3 DNA reads TGTGCCAGCAGCTCAAGGACGGCGGTTGGGCCCCAGCATTTT. Translating gives CASSSRTAVGPQHF. The chain recombines TRBV7-7 with TRBJ1-5; D is unclear. Trimming stripped 4 bases from V and 9 bases from J, with 16 bases between. The CDR3 totals 14 residues. Per germline, CDR1 SSHAT and CDR2 FNYEAQ (reference sequence).

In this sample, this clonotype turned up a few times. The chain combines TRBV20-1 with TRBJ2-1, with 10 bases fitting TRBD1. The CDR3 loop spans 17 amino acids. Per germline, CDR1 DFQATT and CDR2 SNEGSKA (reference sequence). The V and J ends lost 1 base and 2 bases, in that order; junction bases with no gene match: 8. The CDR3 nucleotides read TGCAGTGCTAGAGGAGCGACGGGACAGGGGACCTACAATGAGCAGTTCTTC. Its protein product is CSARGATGQGTYNEQFF.